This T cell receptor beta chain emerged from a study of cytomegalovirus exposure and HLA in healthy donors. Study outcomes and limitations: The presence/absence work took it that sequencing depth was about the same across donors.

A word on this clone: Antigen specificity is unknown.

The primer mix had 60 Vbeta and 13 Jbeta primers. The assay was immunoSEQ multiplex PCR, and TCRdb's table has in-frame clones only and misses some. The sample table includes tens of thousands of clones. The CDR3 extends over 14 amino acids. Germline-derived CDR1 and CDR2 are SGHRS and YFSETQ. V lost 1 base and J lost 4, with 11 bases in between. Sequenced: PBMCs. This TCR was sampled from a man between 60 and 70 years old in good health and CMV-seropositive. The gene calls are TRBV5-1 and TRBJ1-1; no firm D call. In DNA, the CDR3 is TGCGCCAGCAGCTTGACCGGGTCTGGCACTGAAGCTTTCTTT. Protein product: CASSLTGSGTEAFF.